This T cell receptor beta chain was found in a study of shared clonotypes between healthy human individuals. Assay runs were performed at deep level. Generated by immunoSEQ multiplex PCR, the TCRdb table keeps only in-frame clones and is missing some. The table lists under 850,000 clones, more than 85% of them singletons. CDR1 and CDR2 (germline): LGHNA, YSLEER. The CDR3 has 15 amino acids. V dropped 1 base and J dropped 3; count of bases not matched to a gene: 4. Naive CD8 cells were CD45RO-negative, positively selected for CCR7, excluding terminally differentiated effector memory CD45RA+ cells. The sample comprised naive CD8+ T cells sorted from blood. This TCR derives from a man aged 25-45 years in good health. The V call is TRBV4-3, the J call TRBJ1-1; TRBD1 matches 8 bases. CDR3 protein: CASSQGDRPYTEAFF. In nucleotides, the CDR3 is TGCGCCAGCAGCCAAGGGGACAGGCCTTACACTGAAGCTTTCTTT.